Given below is one T cell receptor (beta chain) in context. Sequencing was performed with immunoSEQ multiplex PCR; in TCRdb, only in-frame clones are kept and a portion is missing. The sample consists of about 71,000 clones, about 88% of them appearing once. The CDR3 spans 13 residues. V was clipped by 3 bases and J by 2 bases, with 8 bases between them. Looked up from germline, CDR1 is KGHSH and CDR2 is LQKENI. This specimen belongs to a study of OX40 agonist ivuxolimab in advanced cancers. Turning to the study itself: A mean age of approximately 64 years, range roughly 20 to 79, was recorded, and over 65% were male.

The chain is built from TRBV18 and TRBJ2-7, with D unclear. The sequence derives from an adult with an advanced solid tumor such as melanoma, head and neck, liver or kidney cancer. This specimen was CD4+ or CD8+ T cells sorted from blood, taken in a trial of the OX40 agonist ivuxolimab. CDR3 residues: CASSPLGTYEQYF. CDR3 nucleotide sequence: TGTGCCAGCTCACCTCTTGGGACCTACGAGCAGTACTTC.